This T cell receptor (beta chain) was identified during a study of cytomegalovirus exposure and HLA in healthy donors. Primers included in the PCR were 60 Vbeta and 13 Jbeta primers. Libraries were prepared by immunoSEQ multiplex PCR; TCRdb keeps only in-frame clonotypes and omits some of them. The sample carries around 100,000 clones, 80% to 90% recorded once. The CDR3 has 12 amino acids. Per the germline V gene, CDR1 is LNHNV and CDR2 is YYDKDF (reference sequence). V was pared by 1 base and J by 8 bases, with 8 bases between. The sequenced material came from PBMCs. This chain uses TRBV15 with TRBJ1-2; D ambiguous. This TCR derives from a woman aged 18-29 years in good health and CMV-seropositive. CDR3 sequence (DNA): TGTGCCACCAGCAGAGTCGGGTGGGGCTACACCTTC. This codes for CATSRVGWGYTF.